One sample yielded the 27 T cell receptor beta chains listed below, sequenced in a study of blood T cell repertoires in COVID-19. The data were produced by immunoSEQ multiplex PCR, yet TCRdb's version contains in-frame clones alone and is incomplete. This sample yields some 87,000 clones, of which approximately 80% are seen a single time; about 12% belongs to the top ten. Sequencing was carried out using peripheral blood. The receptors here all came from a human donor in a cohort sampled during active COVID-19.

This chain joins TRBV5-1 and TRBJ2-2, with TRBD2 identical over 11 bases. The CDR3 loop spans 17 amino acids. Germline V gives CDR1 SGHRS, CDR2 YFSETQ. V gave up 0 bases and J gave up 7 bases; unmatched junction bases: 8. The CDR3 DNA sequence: TGCGCCAGCAGCTTGGGGCTAGCGGGGGGCGCCGGCGGGGAGCTGTTTTTT. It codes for CASSLGLAGGAGGELFF.

CDR3 nucleotides: TGCGCCAGCAGCCGCGACGTGGGACAGGGGGCGCGAATGGGCTATAATTCACCCCTCCACTTT. This gives the protein CASSRDVGQGARMGYNSPLHF. The chain couples TRBV4-3 to TRBJ1-6, with 12 bases aligning to TRBD1. Trimming at V came to 4 bases and at J to 3 bases, leaving 16 bases not matched to a gene. CDR1 is LGHNA, CDR2 YSLEER, per germline. The CDR3 is made up of 21 amino acids.

The CDR3 loop reads CASSKTSGYNEQFF. The DNA for the CDR3 is TGTGCCAGCAGCAAGACTAGCGGATACAATGAGCAGTTCTTC. The chain combines TRBV3-1 (or the pseudogene TRBV3-2) with TRBJ2-1, with TRBD2 matching 9 bases. J was trimmed by 4 bases and V by 5 bases; bases with no gene match: 3. The CDR3 extends over 14 amino acids. CDR1 and CDR2 from the germline V gene are LGHDT and YNNKEL (reference sequence).

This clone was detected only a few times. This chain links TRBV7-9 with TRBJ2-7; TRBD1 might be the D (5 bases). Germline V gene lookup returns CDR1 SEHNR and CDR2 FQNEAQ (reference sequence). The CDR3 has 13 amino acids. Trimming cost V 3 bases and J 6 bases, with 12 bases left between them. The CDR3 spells CASSFSQGGEQYF. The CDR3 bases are TGTGCCAGCAGCTTTAGCCAGGGCGGCGAGCAGTACTTC.

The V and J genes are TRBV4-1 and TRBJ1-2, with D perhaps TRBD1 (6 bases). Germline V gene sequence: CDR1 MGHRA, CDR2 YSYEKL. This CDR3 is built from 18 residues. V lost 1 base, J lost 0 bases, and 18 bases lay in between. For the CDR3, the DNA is TGCGCCAGCAGCCAAGCCGTCGCCCAGCCAGGGGCTAACTATGGCTACACCTTC. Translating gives CASSQAVAQPGANYGYTF.

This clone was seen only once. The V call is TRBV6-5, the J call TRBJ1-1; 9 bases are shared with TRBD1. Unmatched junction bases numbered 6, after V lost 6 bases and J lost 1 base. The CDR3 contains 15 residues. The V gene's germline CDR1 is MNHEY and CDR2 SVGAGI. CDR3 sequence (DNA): TGTGCCAGCAGGACACACAGGGGGCAGAACACTGAAGCTTTCTTT. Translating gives CASRTHRGQNTEAFF.

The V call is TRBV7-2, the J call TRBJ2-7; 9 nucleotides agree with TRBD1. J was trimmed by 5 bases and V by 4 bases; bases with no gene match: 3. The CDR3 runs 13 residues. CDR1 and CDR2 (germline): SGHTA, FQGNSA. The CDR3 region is CASSSDRGNEQYF. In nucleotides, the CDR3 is TGTGCCAGCAGCTCCGACAGGGGGAACGAGCAGTACTTC.

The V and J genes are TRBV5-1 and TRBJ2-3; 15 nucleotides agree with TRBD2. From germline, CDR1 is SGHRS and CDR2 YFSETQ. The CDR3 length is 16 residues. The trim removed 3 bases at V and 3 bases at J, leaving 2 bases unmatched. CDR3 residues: CASSWGTSGGTDTQYF. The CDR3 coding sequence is TGCGCCAGCAGCTGGGGGACTAGCGGGGGGACAGATACGCAGTATTTT.

CDR3 DNA sequence: TGTGCCAGCAGTCACTTCCCGGACAGGGAAAACTATGGCTACACCTTC. It encodes CASSHFPDRENYGYTF. V gene TRBV6-6 combines with J gene TRBJ1-2; 8 bases align to TRBD1. The CDR3 consists of 16 residues. The junction had 10 bases not matched to a gene; V was cut back by 5 bases and J by 2 bases. Germline CDR1 MNHNY, CDR2 SVGAGI (reference sequence).

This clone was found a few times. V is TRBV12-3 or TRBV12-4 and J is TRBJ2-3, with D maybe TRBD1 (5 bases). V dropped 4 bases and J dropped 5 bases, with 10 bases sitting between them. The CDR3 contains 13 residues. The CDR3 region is CASSSLQGDTQYF. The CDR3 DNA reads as TGTGCCAGCAGTTCCCTCCAGGGAGATACGCAGTATTTT.

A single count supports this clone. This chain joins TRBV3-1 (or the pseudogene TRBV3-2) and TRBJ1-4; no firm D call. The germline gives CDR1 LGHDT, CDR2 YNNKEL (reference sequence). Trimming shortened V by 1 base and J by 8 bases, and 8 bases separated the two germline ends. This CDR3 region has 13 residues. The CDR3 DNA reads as TGTGCCAGCAGCCAAGGGAGGTCGGAAAAACTGTTTTTT. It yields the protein CASSQGRSEKLFF.

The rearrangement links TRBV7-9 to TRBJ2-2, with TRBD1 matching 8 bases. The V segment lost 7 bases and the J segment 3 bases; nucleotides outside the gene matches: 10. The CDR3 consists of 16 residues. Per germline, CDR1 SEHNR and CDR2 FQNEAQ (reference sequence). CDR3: CASTAAGGKDTGELFF. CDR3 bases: TGTGCCAGCACCGCAGCAGGGGGCAAGGACACCGGGGAGCTGTTTTTT.

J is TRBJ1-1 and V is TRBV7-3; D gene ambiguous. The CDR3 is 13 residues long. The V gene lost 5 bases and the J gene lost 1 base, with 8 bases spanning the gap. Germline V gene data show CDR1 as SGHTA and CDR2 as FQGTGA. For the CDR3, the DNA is TGTGCCAGCAGCGTTGGCCCGAACACTGAAGCTTTCTTT. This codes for CASSVGPNTEAFF.

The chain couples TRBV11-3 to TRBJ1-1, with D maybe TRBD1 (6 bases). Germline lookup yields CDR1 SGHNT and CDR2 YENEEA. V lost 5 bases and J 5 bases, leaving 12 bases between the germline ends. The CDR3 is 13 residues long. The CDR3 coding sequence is TGTGCCAGCAGCGGGATCAGGGGAACTGAAGCTTTCTTT. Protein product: CASSGIRGTEAFF.

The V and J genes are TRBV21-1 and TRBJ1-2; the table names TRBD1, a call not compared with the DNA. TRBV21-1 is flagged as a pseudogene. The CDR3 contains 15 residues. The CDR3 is CASSPKVRGVDGYTF. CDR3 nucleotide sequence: TGTGCCAGCAGCCCGAAAGTCAGGGGCGTAGATGGCTACACCTTC.

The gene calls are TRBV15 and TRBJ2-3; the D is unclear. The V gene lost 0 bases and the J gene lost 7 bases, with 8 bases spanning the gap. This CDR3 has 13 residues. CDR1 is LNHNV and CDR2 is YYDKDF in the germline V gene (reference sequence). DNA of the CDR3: TGTGCCACCAGCAGAGATTTGCTATATACGCAGTATTTT. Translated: CATSRDLLYTQYF.

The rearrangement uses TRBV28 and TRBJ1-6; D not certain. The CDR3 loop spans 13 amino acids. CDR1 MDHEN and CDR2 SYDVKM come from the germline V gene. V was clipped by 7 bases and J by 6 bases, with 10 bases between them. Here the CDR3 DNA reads TGTGCCAGCATGCGGGAAGCTAATTCACCCCTCCACTTT. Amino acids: CASMREANSPLHF. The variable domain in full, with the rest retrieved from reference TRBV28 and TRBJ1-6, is DVKVTQSSRYLVKRTGEKVFLECVQDMDHENMFWYRQDPGLGLRLIYFSYDVKMKEKGDIPEGYSVSREKKERFSLILESASTNQTSMYLCASMREANSPLHFGNGTRLTVT.

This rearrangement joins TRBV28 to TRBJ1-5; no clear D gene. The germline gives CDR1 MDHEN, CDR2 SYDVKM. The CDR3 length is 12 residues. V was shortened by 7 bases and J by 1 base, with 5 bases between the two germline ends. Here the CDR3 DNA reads TGTGCCAGCACTAGGAGCAATCAGCCCCAGCATTTT. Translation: CASTRSNQPQHF.

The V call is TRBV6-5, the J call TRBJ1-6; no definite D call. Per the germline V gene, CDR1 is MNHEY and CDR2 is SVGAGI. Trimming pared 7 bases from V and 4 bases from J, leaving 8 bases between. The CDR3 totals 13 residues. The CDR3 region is CASTRDYNSPLHF. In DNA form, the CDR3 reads TGTGCCAGCACTAGAGATTATAATTCACCCCTCCACTTT.

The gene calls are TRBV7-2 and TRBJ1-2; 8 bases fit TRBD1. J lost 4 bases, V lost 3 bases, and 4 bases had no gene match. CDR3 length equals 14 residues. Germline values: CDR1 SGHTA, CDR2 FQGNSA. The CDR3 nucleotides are TGTGCCAGCAGCTTGGGACAGGATCCCTATGGCTACACCTTC. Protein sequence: CASSLGQDPYGYTF.

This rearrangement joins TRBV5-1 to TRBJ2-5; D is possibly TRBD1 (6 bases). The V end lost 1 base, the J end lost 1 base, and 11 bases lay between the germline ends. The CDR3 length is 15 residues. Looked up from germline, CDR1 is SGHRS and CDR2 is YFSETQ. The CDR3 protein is CASSLLGTTQETQYF. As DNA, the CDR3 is TGCGCCAGCAGCTTGCTCGGGACAACCCAAGAGACCCAGTACTTC.

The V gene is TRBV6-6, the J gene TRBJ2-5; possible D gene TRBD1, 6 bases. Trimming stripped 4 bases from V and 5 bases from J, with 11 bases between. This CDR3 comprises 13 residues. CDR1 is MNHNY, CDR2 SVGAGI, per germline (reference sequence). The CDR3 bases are TGTGCCAGCAGTTTTGGACAGTCGGAGACCCAGTACTTC. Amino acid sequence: CASSFGQSETQYF.

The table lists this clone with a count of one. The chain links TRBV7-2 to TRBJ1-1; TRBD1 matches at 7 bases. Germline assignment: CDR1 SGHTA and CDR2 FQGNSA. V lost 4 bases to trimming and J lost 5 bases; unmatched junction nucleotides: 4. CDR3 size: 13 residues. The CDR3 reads CASSSGQRTEAFF. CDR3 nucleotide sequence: TGTGCCAGCAGCTCGGGACAGAGGACTGAAGCTTTCTTT.

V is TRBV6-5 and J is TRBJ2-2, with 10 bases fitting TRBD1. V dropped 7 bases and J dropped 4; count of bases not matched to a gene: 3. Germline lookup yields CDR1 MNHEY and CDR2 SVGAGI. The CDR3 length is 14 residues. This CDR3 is CASKRTGGTGELFF. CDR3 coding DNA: TGTGCCAGCAAGAGGACAGGGGGCACCGGGGAGCTGTTTTTT.

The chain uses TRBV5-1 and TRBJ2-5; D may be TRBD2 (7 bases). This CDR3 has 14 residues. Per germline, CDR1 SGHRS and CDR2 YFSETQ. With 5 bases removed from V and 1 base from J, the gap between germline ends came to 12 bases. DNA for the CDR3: TGCGCCAGCAGGCCGGGGGGCCCCCAAGAGACCCAGTACTTC. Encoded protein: CASRPGGPQETQYF.

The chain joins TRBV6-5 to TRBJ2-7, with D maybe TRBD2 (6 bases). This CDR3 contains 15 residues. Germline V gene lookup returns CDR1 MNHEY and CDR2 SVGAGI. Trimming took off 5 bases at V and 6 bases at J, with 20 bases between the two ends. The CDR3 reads CASSTRATGDSEQYF. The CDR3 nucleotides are TGTGCCAGCAGTACCCGGGCCACGGGGGACTCCGAGCAGTACTTC.

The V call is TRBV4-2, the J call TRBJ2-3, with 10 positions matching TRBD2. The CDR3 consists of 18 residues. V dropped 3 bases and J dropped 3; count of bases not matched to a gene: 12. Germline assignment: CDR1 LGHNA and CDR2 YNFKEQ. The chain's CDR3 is CASSQAPLAGYLTDTQYF. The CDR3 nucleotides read TGTGCCAGCAGCCAGGCCCCACTAGCGGGATACCTTACAGATACGCAGTATTTT.